A single count supports the clone carrying this T cell receptor (beta chain). The sample comes from a study of blood T cell repertoires in COVID-19. Across the study: Material from acute and convalescent COVID-19 was sourced from the United States, Italy and Spain. Sample material is recorded as cDNA or gDNA derived from T cells, B-cell-depleted T cells, or PBMCs.

During active infection, Seattle patients enrolled and were then monitored through disease. Method: immunoSEQ multiplex PCR; TCRdb's copy keeps in-frame clones and lacks some. The table records about 190,000 clones, approximately 85% of them present only once. This TCR derives from an elderly man with COVID-19, enrolled during active disease. Sequenced material: peripheral blood.

The CDR3 reads CASSWGQGGNTIYF. CDR3 coding DNA: TGTGCCAGTAGCTGGGGACAGGGAGGAAACACCATATATTTT. The chain joins TRBV19 to TRBJ1-3, with 9 bases aligning to TRBD1. The CDR3 loop spans 14 amino acids. Per germline, CDR1 LNHDA and CDR2 SQIVND (reference sequence). J gave up 4 bases and V 6 bases, and 4 bases lay outside the gene matches.